This T cell receptor (beta chain) came from a study of response to subunit inactivated influenza vaccine. Study findings and constraints: Each seasonal flu vaccination may recruit only limited new T cells, authors suggested.

TCRdb recomputed calls from the RT-PCR reads with MiXCR, one row per CDR3 protein. The sample holds roughly 550,000 distinct CDR3 sequences, roughly a quarter seen once. Remarks on this clonotype: Its target is unknown.

The germline V gene has CDR1 SEHNR and CDR2 FQNEAQ (reference sequence). The CDR3 covers 15 residues. V trimming: 2 bases; J trimming: 3 bases; junction bases outside the gene matches: 6. Another study also made use of these data, one on T cells expressing NK-cell markers. As reported in that work: UMI-tagged 5'RACE template switching yielded the TCR beta cDNA. Out of eight donors sequenced, seven tested HCMV-seropositive and the remaining one seronegative. Restriction of the sorted population to alpha-beta TCR T cells was achieved in several experiments with an anti-gamma-delta TCR antibody. Of CD8+ T cells, roughly 1.0-7.0% belonged to dominant NKG2C+ clonotypes in several donors.

The TCR sequence derives from a man aged 50 to 59 who received an inactivated influenza vaccine. The rearrangement joins TRBV7-9 to TRBJ2-5, with 7 bases identical to TRBD2. The source material was CD4+ T cells sorted from PBMCs, sampled roughly 13 days after vaccination. The CDR3 reads CASSLHGRSEETQYF. CDR3 nucleotide sequence: TGTGCCAGCAGCTTACACGGGAGGTCCGAAGAGACCCAGTACTTC.